This T cell receptor beta chain was sequenced for a study of blood T cell dynamics during melanoma immunotherapy. At the level of the study: Metastatic melanoma patients received first-line pembrolizumab or nivolumab plus ipilimumab. Findings and caveats of the study: Clones driving repertoire changes may be melanoma-specific or general immune activation.

As concerns this clone: Its specificity is unknown.

Time point defined: week 3, after first cycle of checkpoint inhibitor. Samples come from before therapy and from week 3 after the first blockade cycle. A fixed DNA input of about 350 ng was used per bulk PBMC sample. Sequencing was performed with immunoSEQ multiplex PCR; in TCRdb, only in-frame clones are kept and a portion is missing. Among about 8,600 clones listed, about 85% were seen once. Trimming took off 0 bases at V and 1 base at J, with 9 bases between the two ends. The CDR3 runs to 15 residues. Germline V gene data show CDR1 as MNHEY and CDR2 as SVGAGI. This rearrangement joins TRBV6-5 to TRBJ1-2; possible D gene TRBD1, 5 bases. The sequencing used blood, collected from a patient treated with checkpoint blockade. This clonotype was sampled from a human donor with melanoma. CDR3 coding DNA: TGTGCCAGCAGTTACTCCCCAGGGTTTAACTATGGCTACACCTTC. This translates into CASSYSPGFNYGYTF.